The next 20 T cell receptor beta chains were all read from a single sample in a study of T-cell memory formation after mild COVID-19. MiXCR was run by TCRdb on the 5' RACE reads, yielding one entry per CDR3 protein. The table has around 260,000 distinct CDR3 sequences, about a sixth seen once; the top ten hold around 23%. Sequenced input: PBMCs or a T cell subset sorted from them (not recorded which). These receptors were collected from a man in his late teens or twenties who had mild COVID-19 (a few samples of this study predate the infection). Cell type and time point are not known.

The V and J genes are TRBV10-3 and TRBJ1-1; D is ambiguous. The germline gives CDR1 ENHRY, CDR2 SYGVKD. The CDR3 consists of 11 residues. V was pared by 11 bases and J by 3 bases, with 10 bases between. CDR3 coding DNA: TGTGCCTCGTCTTGGGACACTGAAGCTTTCTTT. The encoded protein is CASSWDTEAFF.

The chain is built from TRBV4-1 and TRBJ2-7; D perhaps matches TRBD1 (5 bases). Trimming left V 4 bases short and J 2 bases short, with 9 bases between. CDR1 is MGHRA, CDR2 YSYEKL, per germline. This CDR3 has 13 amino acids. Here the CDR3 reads CASSPTATYEQYF. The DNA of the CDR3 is TGCGCCAGCAGCCCGACAGCGACCTACGAGCAGTACTTC.

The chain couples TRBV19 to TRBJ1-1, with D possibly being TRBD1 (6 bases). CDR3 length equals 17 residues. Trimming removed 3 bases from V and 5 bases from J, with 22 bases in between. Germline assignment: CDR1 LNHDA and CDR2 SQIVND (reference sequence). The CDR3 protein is CASSIMSGPGDLTEAFF. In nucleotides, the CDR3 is TGTGCCAGTAGTATTATGTCGGGGCCAGGGGATTTAACTGAAGCTTTCTTT.

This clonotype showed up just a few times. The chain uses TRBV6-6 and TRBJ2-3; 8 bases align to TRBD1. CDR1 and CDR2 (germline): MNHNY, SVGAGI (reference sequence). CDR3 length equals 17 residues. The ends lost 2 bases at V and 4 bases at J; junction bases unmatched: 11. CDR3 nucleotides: TGTGCCAGCAGTTACCCCTTTGGGGCAGGGGGCTCAGATACGCAGTATTTT. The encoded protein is CASSYPFGAGGSDTQYF.

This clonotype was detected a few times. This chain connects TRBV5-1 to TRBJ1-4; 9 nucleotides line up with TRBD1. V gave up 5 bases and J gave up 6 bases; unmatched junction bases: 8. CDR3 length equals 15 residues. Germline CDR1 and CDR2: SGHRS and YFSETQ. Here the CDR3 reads CASRSGTGIYEKLFF. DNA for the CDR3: TGCGCCAGCAGATCCGGGACAGGGATTTATGAAAAACTGTTTTTT.

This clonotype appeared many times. This CDR3 reads CASSQGPTGGWQPQHF. CDR3 in DNA: TGCGCCAGCAGCCAAGGCCCCACAGGGGGCTGGCAGCCCCAGCATTTT. The J gene is TRBJ1-5, the V gene TRBV4-1; TRBD1 aligns across 9 bases. Germline-derived CDR1 and CDR2 are MGHRA and YSYEKL. After removal of 1 base from V and 7 bases from J, the junction contained 8 bases not matched to a gene. The CDR3 length is 16 residues.

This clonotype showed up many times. The CDR3 nucleotides read TGCGCCAGCAGCTTGAGGGAACAGGACGGGGAGCTGTTTTTT. Translation gives CASSLREQDGELFF. The chain uses TRBV5-1 and TRBJ2-2, with TRBD1 as a possible D gene (5 bases). This CDR3 is 14 amino acids long. V lost 1 base and J 7 bases, leaving 11 bases between the germline ends. Germline V gene sequence: CDR1 SGHRS, CDR2 YFSETQ.

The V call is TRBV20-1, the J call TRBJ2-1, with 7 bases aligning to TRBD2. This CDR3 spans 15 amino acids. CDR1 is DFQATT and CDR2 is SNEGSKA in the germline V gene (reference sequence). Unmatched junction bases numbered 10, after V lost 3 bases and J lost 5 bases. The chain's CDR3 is CSASPEGGGNNEQFF. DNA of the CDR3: TGCAGTGCTAGCCCTGAGGGCGGGGGTAACAATGAGCAGTTCTTC.

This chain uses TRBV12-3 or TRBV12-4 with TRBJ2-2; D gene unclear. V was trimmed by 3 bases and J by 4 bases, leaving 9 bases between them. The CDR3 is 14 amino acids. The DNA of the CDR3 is TGTGCCAGCAGTTTTGCTGGGTTCACCGGGGAGCTGTTTTTT. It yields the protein CASSFAGFTGELFF.

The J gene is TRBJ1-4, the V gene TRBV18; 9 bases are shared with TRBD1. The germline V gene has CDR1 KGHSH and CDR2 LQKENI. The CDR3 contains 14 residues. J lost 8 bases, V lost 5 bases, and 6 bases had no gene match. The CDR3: CASSSDRGGEKLFF. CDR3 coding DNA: TGTGCCAGCTCATCGGACAGGGGTGGGGAAAAACTGTTTTTT.

The CDR3 is CASSFDGLAGEGEQFF. CDR3 nucleotide sequence: TGTGCCAGCAGTTTTGATGGACTAGCGGGGGAGGGCGAGCAGTTCTTC. This rearrangement joins TRBV12-3 or TRBV12-4 to TRBJ2-1; 13 nucleotides align to TRBD2. The length of the CDR3 is 16 residues. V lost 3 bases to trimming and J lost 10 bases; unmatched junction nucleotides: 9.

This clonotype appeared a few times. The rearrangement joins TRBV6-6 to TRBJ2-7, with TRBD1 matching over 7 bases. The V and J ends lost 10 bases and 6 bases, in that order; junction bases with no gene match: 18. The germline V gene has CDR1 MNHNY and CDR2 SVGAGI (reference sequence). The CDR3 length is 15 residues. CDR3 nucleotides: TGTGCCACCTCGACGAACCGGGACAGCCCTCCCGAGCAGTACGTC. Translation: CATSTNRDSPPEQYV.

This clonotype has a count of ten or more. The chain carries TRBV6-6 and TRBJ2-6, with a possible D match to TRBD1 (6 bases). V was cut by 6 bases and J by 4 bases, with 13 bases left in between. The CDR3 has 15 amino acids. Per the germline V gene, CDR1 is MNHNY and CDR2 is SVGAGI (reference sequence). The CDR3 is CASRHTGPGANVLTF. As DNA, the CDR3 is TGTGCCAGCAGACATACAGGGCCCGGGGCCAACGTCCTGACTTTC.

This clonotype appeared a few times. This CDR3 reads CASSLAGEPNTGELFF. DNA of the CDR3: TGTGCCAGCAGCTTGGCGGGGGAGCCGAACACCGGGGAGCTGTTTTTT. V gene TRBV13 combines with J gene TRBJ2-2; 7 nucleotides agree with TRBD2. CDR3 length equals 16 residues. CDR1 is PRHDT and CDR2 is FYEKMQ in the germline V gene (reference sequence). Trimming at V came to 3 bases and at J to 0 bases, leaving 4 bases not matched to a gene. The full variable domain, in which reference TRBV13 and TRBJ2-2 provide the parts outside the CDR3, is AAGVIQSPRHLIKEKRETATLKCYPIPRHDTVYWYQQGPGQDPQFLISFYEKMQSDKGSIPDRFSAQQFSDYHSELNMSSLELGDSALYFCASSLAGEPNTGELFFGEGSRLTVL.

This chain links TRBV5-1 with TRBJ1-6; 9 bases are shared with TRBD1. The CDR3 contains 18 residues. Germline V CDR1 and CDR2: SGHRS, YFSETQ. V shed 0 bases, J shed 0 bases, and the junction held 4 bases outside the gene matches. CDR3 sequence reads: CASSLEGQGSSYNSPLHF. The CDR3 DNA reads TGCGCCAGCAGCTTGGAGGGACAGGGAAGCTCCTATAATTCACCCCTCCACTTT. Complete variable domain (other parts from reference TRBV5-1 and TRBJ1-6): KAGVTQTPRYLIKTRGQQVTLSCSPISGHRSVSWYQQTPGQGLQFLFEYFSETQRNKGNFPGRFSGRQFSNSRSEMNVSTLELGDSALYLCASSLEGQGSSYNSPLHFGNGTRLTVT.

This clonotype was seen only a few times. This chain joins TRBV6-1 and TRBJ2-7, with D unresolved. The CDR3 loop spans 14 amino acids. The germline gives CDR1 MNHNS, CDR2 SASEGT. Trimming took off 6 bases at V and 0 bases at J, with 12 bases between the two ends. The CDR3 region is CASRAGRLSYEQYV. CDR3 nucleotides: TGTGCCAGCAGGGCAGGACGGCTCTCCTACGAGCAGTACGTC.

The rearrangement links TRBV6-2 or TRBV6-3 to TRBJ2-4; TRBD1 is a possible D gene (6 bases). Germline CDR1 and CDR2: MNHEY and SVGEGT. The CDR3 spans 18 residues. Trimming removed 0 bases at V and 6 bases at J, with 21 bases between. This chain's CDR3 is CASSYSRDTKGERNIQYF. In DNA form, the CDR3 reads TGTGCCAGCAGTTACTCCCGGGACACCAAAGGGGAAAGAAACATTCAGTACTTC.

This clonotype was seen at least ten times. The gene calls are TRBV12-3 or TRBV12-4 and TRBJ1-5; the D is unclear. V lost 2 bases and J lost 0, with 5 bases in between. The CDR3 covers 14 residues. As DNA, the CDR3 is TGTGCCAGCAGTTTATTGTATAGCAATCAGCCCCAGCATTTT. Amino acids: CASSLLYSNQPQHF.

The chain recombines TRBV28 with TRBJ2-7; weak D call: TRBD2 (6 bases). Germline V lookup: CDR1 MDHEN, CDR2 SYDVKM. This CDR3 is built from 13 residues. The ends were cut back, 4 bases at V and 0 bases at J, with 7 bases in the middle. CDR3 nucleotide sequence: TGTGCCAGCAGTTCTAGCGTCTCCTACGAGCAGTACGTC. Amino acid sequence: CASSSSVSYEQYV.

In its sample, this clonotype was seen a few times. CDR3 loop: CASSPVRRAQGTQYF. The DNA for the CDR3 is TGTGCCAGCAGCCCAGTTAGGCGGGCCCAGGGTACGCAGTATTTT. The V gene is TRBV11-2, the J gene TRBJ2-3, with D tentatively TRBD1 or TRBD2 (5 bases each). V was clipped by 5 bases and J by 8 bases, with 20 bases between them. Germline CDR1 SGHAT, CDR2 FQNNGV. The CDR3 covers 15 residues.